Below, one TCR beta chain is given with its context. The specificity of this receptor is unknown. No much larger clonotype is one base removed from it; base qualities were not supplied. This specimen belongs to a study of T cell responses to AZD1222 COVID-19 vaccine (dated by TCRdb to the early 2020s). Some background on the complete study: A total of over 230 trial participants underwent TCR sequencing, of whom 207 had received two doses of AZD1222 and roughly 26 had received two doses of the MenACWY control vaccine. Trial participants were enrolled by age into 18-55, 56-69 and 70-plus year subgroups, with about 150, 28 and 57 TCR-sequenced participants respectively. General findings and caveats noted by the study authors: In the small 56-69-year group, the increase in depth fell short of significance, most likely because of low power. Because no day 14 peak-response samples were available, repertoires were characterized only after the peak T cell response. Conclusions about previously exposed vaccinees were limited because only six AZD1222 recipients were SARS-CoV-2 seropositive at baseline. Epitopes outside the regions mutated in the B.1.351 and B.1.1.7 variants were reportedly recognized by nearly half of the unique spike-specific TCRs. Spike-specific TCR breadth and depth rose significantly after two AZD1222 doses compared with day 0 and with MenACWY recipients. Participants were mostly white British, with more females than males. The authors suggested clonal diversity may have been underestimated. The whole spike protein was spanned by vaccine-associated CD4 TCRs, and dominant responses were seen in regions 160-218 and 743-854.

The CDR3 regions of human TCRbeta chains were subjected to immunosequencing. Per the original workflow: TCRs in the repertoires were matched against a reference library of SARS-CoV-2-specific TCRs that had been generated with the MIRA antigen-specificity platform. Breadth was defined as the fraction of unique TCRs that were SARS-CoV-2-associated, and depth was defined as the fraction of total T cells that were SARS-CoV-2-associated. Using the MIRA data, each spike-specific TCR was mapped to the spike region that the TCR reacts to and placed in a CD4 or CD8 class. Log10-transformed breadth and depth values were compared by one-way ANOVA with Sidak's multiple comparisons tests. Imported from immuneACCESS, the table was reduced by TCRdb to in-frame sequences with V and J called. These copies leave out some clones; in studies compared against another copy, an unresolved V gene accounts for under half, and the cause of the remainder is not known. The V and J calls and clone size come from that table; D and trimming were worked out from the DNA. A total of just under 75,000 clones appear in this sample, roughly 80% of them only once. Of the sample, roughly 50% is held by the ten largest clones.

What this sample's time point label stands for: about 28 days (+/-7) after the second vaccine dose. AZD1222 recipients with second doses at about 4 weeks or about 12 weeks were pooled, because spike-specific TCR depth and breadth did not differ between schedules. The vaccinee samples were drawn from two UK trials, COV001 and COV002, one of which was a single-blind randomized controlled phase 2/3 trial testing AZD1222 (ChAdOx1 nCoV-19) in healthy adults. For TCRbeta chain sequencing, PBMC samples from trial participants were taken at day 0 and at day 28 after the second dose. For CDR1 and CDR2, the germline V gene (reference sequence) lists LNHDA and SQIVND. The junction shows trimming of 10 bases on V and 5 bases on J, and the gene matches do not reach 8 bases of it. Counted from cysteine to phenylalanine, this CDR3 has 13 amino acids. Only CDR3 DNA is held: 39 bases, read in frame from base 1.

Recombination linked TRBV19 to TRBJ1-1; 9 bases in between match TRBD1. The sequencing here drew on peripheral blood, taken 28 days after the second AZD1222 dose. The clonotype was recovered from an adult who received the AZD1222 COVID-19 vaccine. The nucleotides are TGTGCCACTTCCACAGGGGGCTGGACTGAAGCTTTCTTT. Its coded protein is CATSTGGWTEAFF.